The entry that follows covers one T cell receptor beta chain sequence. The antigen remains unidentified. V lost 4 bases to trimming and J lost 5 bases, with 9 bases between them. Germline CDR1 reads SEHNR; CDR2 reads FQNEAQ (reference sequence). This CDR3 has 13 residues. The primer mix had 60 Vbeta and 13 Jbeta primers. Measured with immunoSEQ multiplex PCR; TCRdb has only the in-frame clones, and not every one. The sample has approximately 100,000 clones, about 74% seen once. The sample comes from a study of cytomegalovirus exposure and HLA in healthy donors. Broader study findings: According to the study, 160 or so TCR beta chains were cytomegalovirus-associated.

Sequencing used PBMCs. The rearrangement joins TRBV7-9 to TRBJ1-5; D unclear. The clonotype was recovered from a female donor in good health and CMV-seronegative. The CDR3 DNA reads as TGTGCCAGCAGCTCGGGTGGATATCAGCCCCAGCATTTT. Translation gives CASSSGGYQPQHF.